This T cell receptor beta chain was documented in a study of blood T cell repertoires in COVID-19 (dated by TCRdb to the early 2020s). With respect to the entire study: Samples covering the acute and convalescent phases of COVID-19 were provided by collaborators in the United States, Italy and Spain. The repertoires were released in a freely available public database intended as a resource for research on the immune response to SARS-CoV-2. Where HLA class I and class II types were available, the types were taken from metadata supplied by the sample provider, not from assay-based typing. The samples were drawn from the first 160 participants of the ongoing ImmuneRACE study and from 950 to 1,500 subjects provided by 6 global collaborators. The dataset comprised deeply sampled blood TCRbeta repertoires from subjects exposed to, actively infected with, or recovered from COVID-19. The prospective study material was composed of cDNA or gDNA derived from T cells, B-cell-depleted T cells, or PBMCs. The sample metadata nearly always contained a de-identified subject ID, COVID-19 status, age in years and sex.

Measured from the cysteine to the phenylalanine, the CDR3 is 16 residues long. CDR3 DNA only is kept here, 48 bases in frame from base 1. V has 6 bases trimmed and J has 3 bases trimmed; junction bases matching no gene number 8. From a lookup of the germline V gene (reference sequence), CDR1 and CDR2 are MNHNY and SVGAGI. TCRbeta CDR3 regions were amplified from genomic DNA using the immunoSEQ Assay, a bias-controlled multiplex PCR. As for the original processing: The number of nucleated cells in each sample was estimated from the amplification of reference gene primers within the assay. To quantify the absolute abundance of each unique TCRbeta CDR3 rearrangement, sequence reads were collapsed and filtered. For each sample, productive Simpson clonality was calculated as the square root of Simpson's diversity index across productive rearrangements. Held by TCRdb, this immuneACCESS table contains in-frame sequences only and omits some clones. Under half of the omission traces to an unresolved V gene where checked; the cause of the rest is unknown. V, J and clone size are those of that table, while D and trimming were read from the DNA. Here the sample has 200,000 to 250,000 clones; about 85% occur a single time. The top ten clonotypes cover around 0.98% of the sample.

Of note for this clone: Its recognized antigen is unknown. The sample holds no much larger clone one base away, and base qualities are not on file.

The collaborating institutions used their own protocols to collect whole blood in K2EDTA tubes. Collaborator samples were shipped for TCRbeta analysis as frozen whole blood, isolated PBMCs, or DNA extracted from either sample type. What the work shows at the level of the full study, not this receptor alone: The quantity of clinical and demographic metadata differed by source and by participant and was supplied without curation.

Sample: peripheral blood. This sequence originates from a man in his forties with acute or convalescent COVID-19. The chain is encoded by TRBV6-6 joined to TRBJ1-5, with 10 bases aligning to TRBD1. The encoded CDR3 is CASREDRGISNQPQHF. Here is the DNA: TGTGCCAGCAGGGAGGACAGGGGGATATCCAATCAGCCCCAGCATTTT.